Detailed here is one T cell receptor beta chain. These data are taken from a study of graft-versus-host responses after intestinal transplantation. The CDR3 runs to 16 residues. Germline V gene data show CDR1 as SEHNR and CDR2 as FQNEAQ (reference sequence). The V end lost 1 base, the J end lost 4 bases, and 14 bases lay between the germline ends. Profiled with immunoSEQ multiplex PCR; TCRdb holds only in-frame clones, not every one. The data show roughly 40,000 clones, with roughly 93% seen just once and 3.6% held by the top ten. The chain recombines TRBV7-9 with TRBJ1-5, with D uncertain. The sequenced sample was PBMCs, obtained approximately 700 days after intestinal transplantation. The TCR sequence derives from a human patient who received an intestinal transplant, so some T cells may come from the graft donor. The CDR3 here is CASSLDGPAANQPQHF. The CDR3 DNA is TGTGCCAGCAGCTTAGATGGCCCCGCGGCTAATCAGCCCCAGCATTTT.